This entry lists 23 T cell receptor beta chains sequenced from one sample in a study of blood T cell repertoires in COVID-19. Repertoires were generated with immunoSEQ multiplex PCR, while TCRdb's copy carries only in-frame clones and drops some. The sample includes some 240,000 clones, 65% to 85% seen only once; the top ten take about 1.5%. The sequenced sample was peripheral blood. The origin of the receptors is a woman in her 40s who had recovered from COVID-19.

This rearrangement joins TRBV29-1 to TRBJ1-2; a possible D gene is TRBD1 (5 bases). Between the trimmed V and J ends, which lost 3 bases and 4 bases, there was a span of 12 bases. The length of the CDR3 is 13 residues. Looked up from germline, CDR1 is SQVTM and CDR2 is ANQGSEA. The CDR3 loop is CSVDSQGVYGYTF. In DNA form, the CDR3 reads TGCAGCGTTGATTCTCAGGGCGTCTATGGCTACACCTTC.

Concerning this clone: The same CDR3 can be traced to other DNA sequences in this sample. The V gene is TRBV6-5, the J gene TRBJ2-7; the match to TRBD1 covers 9 bases. Germline V gene data show CDR1 as MNHEY and CDR2 as SVGAGI. After removal of 0 bases from V and 4 bases from J, the junction contained 4 bases not matched to a gene. The CDR3 contains 15 residues. CDR3 sequence (DNA): TGTGCCAGCAGTTACTCCGGGACAGGGATATACGAGCAGTACTTC. Translation gives CASSYSGTGIYEQYF.

The chain combines TRBV2 with TRBJ1-1; D not resolved. The CDR3 has 13 residues. The V end was cut by 2 bases, the J end by 1 base, with 5 bases between. Looked up from germline, CDR1 is SNHLY and CDR2 is FYNNEI. This CDR3 reads CASSELSNTEAFF. The CDR3 coding sequence is TGTGCCAGCAGTGAACTCTCGAACACTGAAGCTTTCTTT. The complete variable domain, with remaining parts taken from reference TRBV2 and TRBJ1-1, reads EPEVTQTPSHQVTQMGQEVILRCVPISNHLYFYWYRQILGQKVEFLVSFYNNEISEKSEIFDDQFSVERPDGSNFTLKIRSTKLEDSAMYFCASSELSNTEAFFGQGTRLTVV.

V is TRBV11-2 and J is TRBJ1-4; unclear D gene. The length of the CDR3 is 15 residues. Trimming stripped 5 bases from V and 8 bases from J, with 18 bases between. Looked up from germline, CDR1 is SGHAT and CDR2 is FQNNGV. In DNA form, the CDR3 reads TGTGCCAGCAGCCCCATCGTCACTAGTCGGGAAAAACTGTTTTTT. Translation: CASSPIVTSREKLFF.

This chain's CDR3 is CASSSTGQDYNSPLHF. Written as DNA, the CDR3 is TGTGCCAGCAGCAGCACTGGACAGGACTATAATTCACCCCTCCACTTT. The chain has TRBV5-5 and TRBJ1-6, with 7 positions matching TRBD1. The CDR3 is made up of 16 amino acids. CDR1 is SGHKS, CDR2 YYEKEE, per germline (reference sequence). The junction had 7 bases not matched to a gene; V was cut back by 4 bases and J by 3 bases.

The DNA of the CDR3 is TGTGCCAGCAGACAGGACAGGGCGGTTGGCTACACCTTC. It codes for CASRQDRAVGYTF. V is TRBV28 and J is TRBJ1-2; 8 bases fit TRBD1. CDR3 length: 13 amino acids. Germline CDR1 and CDR2: MDHEN and SYDVKM. The J segment lost 7 bases and the V segment lost 6 bases, leaving 7 bases of the junction unmatched.

The chain links TRBV2 to TRBJ2-6; D might be TRBD1 (5 bases). The CDR3 is made up of 14 amino acids. Between the trimmed V and J ends, which lost 7 bases and 2 bases, there was a span of 9 bases. Per germline, CDR1 SNHLY and CDR2 FYNNEI. The CDR3 sequence: CASIRATGANVLTF. The CDR3 DNA reads as TGTGCCAGCATCAGGGCTACTGGGGCCAACGTCCTGACTTTC.

The genes are TRBV2 and TRBJ1-2; D unresolved. CDR3 length: 11 residues. V was pared by 7 bases and J by 4 bases, with 7 bases between. Per germline, CDR1 SNHLY and CDR2 FYNNEI. The CDR3 spells CASTLSYGYTF. CDR3 nucleotides: TGTGCCAGCACTCTGTCCTATGGCTACACCTTC.

This clone was seen a single time. The chain has TRBV5-5 and TRBJ2-3; weak D call: TRBD2 (6 bases). The CDR3 has 15 residues. Germline CDR1 reads SGHKS; CDR2 reads YYEKEE (reference sequence). Trimming left V 6 bases short and J 0 bases short, with 14 bases between. The CDR3 nucleotides read TGTGCCAGCACACTCTCTAGCGCCAGCACAGATACGCAGTATTTT. Translation: CASTLSSASTDTQYF.

V and J are TRBV2 and TRBJ1-5; 8 nucleotides agree with TRBD1. Trimming at V came to 7 bases and at J to 6 bases, leaving 8 bases not matched to a gene. The length of the CDR3 is 14 residues. Looked up from germline, CDR1 is SNHLY and CDR2 is FYNNEI. The CDR3 bases are TGTGCCAGCATCGGACCCAGGGGGCTTCAGCCCCAGCATTTT. Protein product: CASIGPRGLQPQHF. The whole variable domain, remainder taken from reference TRBV2 and TRBJ1-5, is EPEVTQTPSHQVTQMGQEVILRCVPISNHLYFYWYRQILGQKVEFLVSFYNNEISEKSEIFDDQFSVERPDGSNFTLKIRSTKLEDSAMYFCASIGPRGLQPQHFGDGTRLSIL.

DNA for the CDR3: TGTGCCAGTATAGCGGGGGGGCCTGGGTACGAGCAGTACTTC. This gives the protein CASIAGGPGYEQYF. This chain connects TRBV2 to TRBJ2-7; 11 nucleotides line up with TRBD2. Per the germline V gene, CDR1 is SNHLY and CDR2 is FYNNEI. J lost 4 bases, V lost 9 bases, and 8 bases had no gene match. This CDR3 contains 14 residues.

This rearrangement joins TRBV11-3 to TRBJ2-1; D is undetermined. The CDR3 is 14 residues long. V shed 4 bases and J shed 7 bases, with 14 bases lying between them. Germline V gene lookup returns CDR1 SGHNT and CDR2 YENEEA. DNA for the CDR3: TGTGCCAGCAGCTCCCCCGAAGCGCGGAATGAGCAGTTCTTC. It encodes CASSSPEARNEQFF.

This clone appeared a few times. The gene calls are TRBV12-3 or TRBV12-4 and TRBJ1-5; D ambiguous. This CDR3 comprises 13 residues. V lost 6 bases to trimming and J lost 2 bases, with 8 bases between them. The CDR3 DNA reads as TGTGCCAGCAGCGGGTATGGCAATCAGCCCCAGCATTTT. It specifies CASSGYGNQPQHF.

This clone was observed a handful of times. This sequence joins TRBV6-1 and TRBJ1-2; TRBD1 aligns across 10 bases. V trimming: 2 bases; J trimming: 8 bases; junction bases outside the gene matches: 8. The CDR3 sequence is 15 residues long. CDR1 is MNHNS, CDR2 SASEGT, per germline. The CDR3 nucleotides are TGTGCCAGCAGTGAATACCGGGACAGGGGTGAGGGCTACACCTTC. This encodes CASSEYRDRGEGYTF.

This chain connects TRBV19 to TRBJ2-7; perhaps TRBD1 as D (6 bases). CDR1 LNHDA and CDR2 SQIVND come from the germline V gene (reference sequence). CDR3 length: 13 residues. With 6 bases removed from V and 6 bases from J, the gap between germline ends came to 15 bases. CDR3 loop: CASRKGQGGEQYF. The CDR3 nucleotides read TGTGCCAGTAGGAAGGGTCAAGGGGGCGAGCAGTACTTC.

This clone was detected only a few times. The chain is built from TRBV3-1 (or the pseudogene TRBV3-2) and TRBJ2-1; D is possibly TRBD2 (5 bases). Trimming took off 4 bases at V and 4 bases at J, with 17 bases between the two ends. This CDR3 has 16 residues. Germline-derived CDR1 and CDR2 are LGHDT and YNNKEL (reference sequence). The CDR3 reads CASSPTLGGGYNEQFF. The CDR3 nucleotides read TGTGCCAGCAGCCCGACACTCGGAGGTGGTTACAATGAGCAGTTCTTC.

Only a few counts were recorded for this clone. The chain has TRBV7-9 and TRBJ1-4, with TRBD1 as a possible D gene (5 bases). This CDR3 is 15 amino acids long. Germline values: CDR1 SEHNR, CDR2 FQNEAQ (reference sequence). V was clipped by 1 base and J by 0 bases, with 6 bases between them. The DNA for the CDR3 is TGTGCCAGCAGCTTAGGACAGACAACTAATGAAAAACTGTTTTTT. Translation: CASSLGQTTNEKLFF.

This chain uses TRBV28 with TRBJ2-1, with 9 positions matching TRBD2. The CDR3 is made up of 15 amino acids. V lost 1 base and J lost 4; bases outside the gene matches: 2. In germline, CDR1 is MDHEN, CDR2 SYDVKM. For the CDR3, the DNA is TGTGCCAGCAGTTTATTCCTAGCGGGGTACAATGAGCAGTTCTTC. Its protein is CASSLFLAGYNEQFF. The variable domain in full, with the rest retrieved from reference TRBV28 and TRBJ2-1, is DVKVTQSSRYLVKRTGEKVFLECVQDMDHENMFWYRQDPGLGLRLIYFSYDVKMKEKGDIPEGYSVSREKKERFSLILESASTNQTSMYLCASSLFLAGYNEQFFGPGTRLTVL.

The chain uses TRBV5-4 and TRBJ2-5, with TRBD1 as a possible D gene (6 bases). The CDR3 covers 14 residues. Trimming pared 2 bases from V and 2 bases from J, leaving 10 bases between. CDR1 is SGHNT and CDR2 is YYREEE in the germline V gene (reference sequence). CDR3 DNA: TGTGCCAGCAGCTTTGCTAGGGGGCAAGAGACCCAGTACTTC. It is translated as CASSFARGQETQYF.

The chain uses TRBV2 and TRBJ1-3; TRBD1 matches 9 bases. The V segment lost 6 bases and the J segment 6 bases; nucleotides outside the gene matches: 6. The CDR3 totals 14 residues. Germline CDR1 SNHLY, CDR2 FYNNEI. CDR3 protein: CASRADRGANTIYF. The CDR3 bases are TGTGCCAGCAGAGCAGACAGGGGGGCAAACACCATATATTTT.

This clone was seen more than once but under ten times. The J gene is TRBJ2-3, the V gene TRBV5-1; TRBD1 matches 10 bases. This CDR3 contains 18 residues. Looked up from germline, CDR1 is SGHRS and CDR2 is YFSETQ. The trim removed 4 bases at V and 0 bases at J, leaving 11 bases unmatched. In DNA, the CDR3 is TGCGCCAGCAGCATAGGACAGGGGGTCCGGGCAAGCACAGATACGCAGTATTTT. It yields the protein CASSIGQGVRASTDTQYF.

The V and J genes are TRBV9 and TRBJ1-1; TRBD1 matches at 8 bases. The CDR3 loop spans 16 amino acids. Germline assignment: CDR1 SGDLS and CDR2 YYNGEE. V shed 0 bases and J 5 bases; nucleotides not matched to a gene: 9. The CDR3 region is CASSVGSGQGGTEAFF. The CDR3 bases are TGTGCCAGCAGCGTAGGTTCCGGACAGGGAGGGACTGAAGCTTTCTTT.

The chain links TRBV29-1 to TRBJ2-7; TRBD1 matches at 7 bases. The germline V gene encodes CDR1 SQVTM and CDR2 ANQGSEA. The V segment lost 6 bases and the J segment 1 base; nucleotides outside the gene matches: 6. This CDR3 is 13 amino acids long. This chain's CDR3 is CSVLQGRSYEQYF. CDR3 coding DNA: TGCAGCGTACTACAGGGGAGATCCTACGAGCAGTACTTC.